This record concerns one T cell receptor beta chain sequence. Its antigen is still unknown. This CDR3 is built from 17 residues. The J segment lost 3 bases and the V segment lost 5 bases, leaving 12 bases of the junction unmatched. Germline V lookup: CDR1 SGHVS, CDR2 FNYEAQ. These data belong to a study of Ad26.COV2.S vaccination and SARS-CoV-2 variants. Study-level results: Measurement of non-spike TCR breadth gave similar results in vaccine and placebo recipients.

Sequenced by immunoSEQ multiplex PCR; TCRdb stores in-frame clones only, minus some. The sample records around 450,000 clones, 80% to 95% being singletons. Treatment meaning: 15 to 20 received Ad26.COV2.S at low or high dose, single or two shots; a few received placebo; per-sample allocation not given. Sampling was performed 63 days after the first vaccine or placebo injection. The donor was a Boston adult aged 18-55 years. This rearrangement joins TRBV7-6 to TRBJ2-7, with TRBD2 identical over 11 bases. This receptor was taken from a person between 18 and 65 years old who received the Ad26.COV2.S COVID-19 vaccine or a placebo. The sample was peripheral blood, taken in a trial of Ad26.COV2.S vaccine versus placebo. The chain's CDR3 is CASSPDPLAGGLYEQYF. The CDR3, as DNA: TGTGCCAGCAGCCCCGACCCGCTAGCGGGAGGCCTCTACGAGCAGTACTTC. Complete variable domain (other parts from reference TRBV7-6 and TRBJ2-7): GAGVSQSPRYKVTKRGQDVALRCDPISGHVSLYWYRQALGQGPEFLTYFNYEAQQDKSGLPNDRFSAERPEGSISTLTIQRTEQRDSAMYRCASSPDPLAGGLYEQYFGPGTRLTVT.